The rows below give T cell receptor beta chains drawn from one sample of a study of CD8 T cells in ankylosing spondylitis. TCRdb analysed the 5' RACE reads with MiXCR anew, one entry per CDR3 protein. The profile shows 300,000 to 400,000 distinct CDR3 sequences, around 10% of them singletons. The sequenced sample consisted of blood, either unsorted or a sorted T cell fraction (not recorded which). The receptors here all came from a female donor with ankylosing spondylitis or in good health (not recorded which). Both conserved end residues are part of each CDR3. The order of the fields is V gene, D gene, clone size, J gene, CDR3 DNA, CDR3 protein. A D gene is named only where the DNA matches it firmly. Clone size, where shown, is once, few, many, or a class for clones that have expanded.

>TRBV5-1|.|many|TRBJ1-2
TGCGCCAGCAGCTTGGAGCCCAACTCTTATGGCTACACCTTC
CASSLEPNSYGYTF
>TRBV7-6|TRBD1|.|TRBJ2-7
TGTGCCAGCAGCTTAGTTCCTTACAGGGGGACCTACGAGCAGTACTTC
CASSLVPYRGTYEQYF
>TRBV10-3|.|many|TRBJ2-2
TGTGCCATCCGAGACGGGGGTCTGAAGACCGGGGAGCTGTTTTTT
CAIRDGGLKTGELFF
>TRBV27|TRBD2|.|TRBJ2-1
TGTGCCAGCAGTTTTCGCGGGGGGGATTACAATGAGCAGTTCTTC
CASSFRGGDYNEQFF
>TRBV20-1|.|many|TRBJ2-3
TGCAGTGCTGGCCCCAAGGATACGCAGTATTTT
CSAGPKDTQYF
>TRBV19|.|many|TRBJ2-7
TGTGCCAGTAGTCTGACAGACAACGTCCACTACGAGCAGTACTTC
CASSLTDNVHYEQYF
>TRBV6-2/TRBV6-3|.|many|TRBJ2-1
TGTGCCAGCAGCGAACAGACTACCCTTCCTGAGCAGTTCTTC
CASSEQTTLPEQFF
>TRBV20-1|.|few|TRBJ2-4
TGCAGTGCTCTTAACCTAGCCAAAAACATTCAGTACTTC
CSALNLAKNIQYF
>TRBV12-3/TRBV12-4|TRBD2|.|TRBJ2-5
TGTGCCAGCAGTTTGAGCGGGAGCCCAGAGACCCAGTACTTC
CASSLSGSPETQYF
>TRBV5-1|.|few|TRBJ1-6
TGCGCCAGCAGCTTGGGGGGACTGATTAATTCACCCCTCCACTTT
CASSLGGLINSPLHF
>TRBV10-3|.|few|TRBJ2-2
TGTGCCATCAGTGCAGAGACAGGACTACGGGGGGAGCTGTTTTTT
CAISAETGLRGELFF
>TRBV4-1|TRBD2|many|TRBJ2-1
TGTGCCAGCAGTCAGGGACTAGCGGGGCCATACAATGAGCAGTTCTTC
CASSQGLAGPYNEQFF
>TRBV11-2|.|many|TRBJ1-4
TGTGCCAGCAGCTTACGGCGCCAGGGAGAAGAAAAACTGTTTTTT
CASSLRRQGEEKLFF
>TRBV2|.|few|TRBJ2-2
TGTGCCAGCAGTGTCTACAGGGTCGACACCGGGGAGCTGTTTTTT
CASSVYRVDTGELFF
>TRBV11-3|TRBD1|few|TRBJ2-2
TGTGCCAGCAGCCGAGATACAGGGGCCACCGGGGAGCTGTTTTTT
CASSRDTGATGELFF
>TRBV3-1|TRBD2|.|TRBJ2-3
TGTGCCAGCAGCCAAGGGACTAGGACTAGCACAGATACGCAGTATTTT
CASSQGTRTSTDTQYF
>TRBV5-1|.|many|TRBJ2-2
TGCGCCAGCATGGGGACGGCATCCACCGGGGAGCTGTTTTTT
CASMGTASTGELFF
>TRBV12-3/TRBV12-4|.|few|TRBJ2-7
TGTGCCAGCTGTTTAGGATTCGGTCTCGCGGGGCCCTTTTACGAGCAGTACTTC
CASCLGFGLAGPFYEQYF
>TRBV14|.|.|TRBJ2-7
TGTGCCAGCAGCCCCGCGGGCGGACACTACGAGCAGTACTTC
CASSPAGGHYEQYF
>TRBV5-1|.|few|TRBJ2-7
TGCGCCAGCAGCTTGGATACCGAGCAGTACTTC
CASSLDTEQYF
>TRBV27|TRBD2|few|TRBJ2-7
TGTGCCAGCAGACGAACATATAGCGGGGGCTACGAGCAGTACTTC
CASRRTYSGGYEQYF
>TRBV20-1|.|many|TRBJ2-1
TGCAGTGCCCCCCCGGGGCCGGATGAGCAGTTCTTC
CSAPPGPDEQFF
>TRBV9|TRBD2|.|TRBJ2-1
TGTGCCAGCAGCGTAGGAGGAGCGGGGGGGCTCAATGAGCAGTTCTTC
CASSVGGAGGLNEQFF
>TRBV6-1|.|many|TRBJ2-7
TGTGCCAGCAGTAGCCCTTTTGGCACCTACGAGCAGTACTTC
CASSSPFGTYEQYF
>TRBV7-9|TRBD2|many|TRBJ2-1
TGTGCCAGCAGCCCCCGGACTAGCCGAGGGTTAAATGAGCAGTTCTTC
CASSPRTSRGLNEQFF
>TRBV7-2|TRBD2|few|TRBJ2-5
TGTGCCAGCAGCTTAGGATTAACTAGCGGGGATCAAGAGACCCAGTACTTC
CASSLGLTSGDQETQYF
>TRBV7-9|TRBD2|.|TRBJ2-3
TGTGCCAGCAGCTTATGGTCTAGCGGGATTGATACGCAGTATTTT
CASSLWSSGIDTQYF
>TRBV12-3/TRBV12-4|.|.|TRBJ1-1
TGTGCCAGCAGGATTTCAGGGTATAACACTGAAGCTTTCTTT
CASRISGYNTEAFF
>TRBV7-8|TRBD1|many|TRBJ1-2
TGTGCCAGCAGCTTAGGGACAGGGGGCGCCTATGGCTACACCTTC
CASSLGTGGAYGYTF
>TRBV5-1|.|many|TRBJ2-3
TGCGCCAGCAGCTTGGGACAGCGAGACACAGATACGCAGTATTTT
CASSLGQRDTDTQYF
>TRBV20-1|.|many|TRBJ2-2
TGCAGTGCTAGCTACACCGGGGAGCTGTTTTTT
CSASYTGELFF
>TRBV5-6|TRBD1|many|TRBJ2-4
TGTGCCAGCAGCCACGACAGGGCCCTAGCCAAAAACATTCAGTACTTC
CASSHDRALAKNIQYF
>TRBV2|.|many|TRBJ1-5
TGTGCCAGCAGTGGGGGGCAGAATCAGCCCCAGCATTTT
CASSGGQNQPQHF
>TRBV5-5|.|.|TRBJ2-2
TGTGCCAGCAGACCGGACACCGGGGAGCTGTTTTTT
CASRPDTGELFF
>TRBV27|.|few|TRBJ1-2
TGTGCCAGGGACAGCCTCTATGGCTACACCTTC
CARDSLYGYTF
>TRBV7-9|.|.|TRBJ2-1
TGTGCCAGCAGCAAACGGACGGGCCTACCCTCCAATGAGCAGTTCTTC
CASSKRTGLPSNEQFF
>TRBV5-1|.|many|TRBJ2-2
TGCGCCAGCAGCTTGGATCGGGGTTTGAACACCGGGGAGCTGTTTTTT
CASSLDRGLNTGELFF
>TRBV10-3|.|many|TRBJ1-4
TGTGCCATCAGTGAGAGAGGGGCTAATGAAAAACTGTTTTTT
CAISERGANEKLFF
>TRBV5-1|.|many|TRBJ2-7
TGCGCCAGCAGCTCGATAGGCATCTCCTACGAGCAGTACTTC
CASSSIGISYEQYF
>TRBV5-1|.|.|TRBJ1-4
TGTGCCAGCAGACGGACGGATGACAAACTGTTTTTT
CASRRTDDKLFF
>TRBV5-1|TRBD2|many|TRBJ2-1
TGCGCCAGCAGCTTGGTTGGACTAGCGGGAGTCGGGGAGCAGTTCTTC
CASSLVGLAGVGEQFF
>TRBV28|TRBD2|.|TRBJ2-1
TGTGCCAGCAGCATAACTAGCGGGAGGTTGTACAATGAGCAGTTCTTC
CASSITSGRLYNEQFF
>TRBV5-1|TRBD2|many|TRBJ2-1
TGCGCCAGCAGGGCCTTAACTAGCGGGTACAATGAGCAGTTCTTC
CASRALTSGYNEQFF
>TRBV20-1|TRBD1|many|TRBJ1-1
TGCAGTGCTAGACCCTTGACAGGGGAGGGCACTGAAGCTTTCTTT
CSARPLTGEGTEAFF
>TRBV20-1|.|many|TRBJ1-5
TGCAGTGCTCAACCCCTGCAGGGCGCGCCAGATCAGCCCCAGCATTTT
CSAQPLQGAPDQPQHF
>TRBV7-2|TRBD2|many|TRBJ2-1
TGTGCCAGCAGCTCACTAGCGGGAATAGGGGGTGAGCAGTTCTTC
CASSSLAGIGGEQFF
>TRBV7-2|TRBD2|few|TRBJ2-3
TGTGCCAGCAGCTTAGGCGCTAGCGGTCCAAGCACAGATACGCAGTATTTT
CASSLGASGPSTDTQYF
>TRBV29-1|.|many|TRBJ2-5
TGCAGCGCGCGGACTGGGGGCCAAGAGACCCAGTACTTC
CSARTGGQETQYF
>TRBV18|.|.|TRBJ1-6
TGTGCCAGCTCATCGGGAAGGGAAGCACCCCTCCACTTT
CASSSGREAPLHF
>TRBV5-1|.|.|TRBJ2-1
TGCGCCAGCAGCTTGGTGGACAGTACCAATGAGCAGTTCTTC
CASSLVDSTNEQFF
>TRBV5-1|TRBD2|once|TRBJ2-1
TGCGCCAGCAGCTTGGAGCCTAGCGGGAAAGCTGAGCAGTTCTTC
CASSLEPSGKAEQFF
>TRBV7-8|.|many|TRBJ2-3
TGTGCCAGCAGCGTACTAGTTGGCTCAGATACGCAGTATTTT
CASSVLVGSDTQYF